A selection of T cell receptor beta chains follows, all from one sample in a study of T cell responses to AZD1222 COVID-19 vaccine. Profiled with immunoSEQ multiplex PCR; TCRdb holds only in-frame clones, not every one. The data hold about 140,000 clones, with over 85% observed a single time. The sample here was peripheral blood, taken on day 0 of AZD1222 vaccination. These receptors all come from an adult in good health. The CDR3 runs from the conserved cysteine through the conserved F or W. D genes are given only for firm matches. The size of a clone is reported for some rows only, either as once, few or many, or as a class for expanded clones.

j_call v_call clone_size d_call cdr3_aa cdr3_nt
TRBJ2-1 TRBV5-1 . . CASSLDGSSYNEQFF TGCGCCAGCAGCCTGGACGGGAGCTCCTACAATGAGCAGTTCTTC
TRBJ1-1 TRBV7-9 . . CASSLQGPNTEAFF TGTGCCAGCAGCTTACAGGGCCCGAACACTGAAGCTTTCTTT
TRBJ1-1 TRBV19 . . CASSQYMNTEAFF TGTGCCAGTAGTCAGTACATGAACACTGAAGCTTTCTTT
TRBJ1-3 TRBV11-2 few . CASSSRGAGNTIYF TGTGCCAGCAGCTCCCGGGGGGCTGGAAACACCATATATTTT
TRBJ2-2 TRBV19 . . CASSILPGLHTGELFF TGTGCCAGTAGTATACTCCCGGGACTTCACACCGGGGAGCTGTTTTTT
TRBJ2-6 TRBV5-1 . . CASSGQGAGANVLTF TGCGCCAGCAGCGGCCAGGGAGCTGGGGCCAACGTCCTGACTTTC
TRBJ1-4 TRBV11-3 . TRBD1 CASSLDEGRGKLGEKLFF TGTGCCAGCAGCTTAGATGAGGGCAGGGGGAAGCTCGGTGAAAAACTGTTTTTT
TRBJ2-3 TRBV27 . TRBD2 CASSSSGRALDTQYF TGTGCCAGCAGTTCAAGCGGGAGGGCCTTAGATACGCAGTATTTT
TRBJ2-5 TRBV5-1 . . CASHPGQIQETQYF TGCGCCAGCCACCCAGGACAGATTCAAGAGACCCAGTACTTC
TRBJ2-5 TRBV7-9 once . CASSLSYRFAETQYF TGTGCCAGCAGCTTATCGTACAGATTTGCCGAGACCCAGTACTTC
TRBJ1-2 TRBV28 . . CASSHPKSSWSYTF TGTGCCAGCAGTCACCCGAAGTCTTCTTGGAGCTACACCTTC
TRBJ2-5 TRBV30 . TRBD2 CAWSSGLAGGETQYF TGTGCCTGGAGTTCCGGACTAGCGGGAGGAGAGACCCAGTACTTC
TRBJ2-1 TRBV11-3 . TRBD2 CASSLKKREGRWNEQFF TGTGCCAGCAGCTTAAAAAAGCGGGAGGGCCGGTGGAATGAGCAGTTCTTC
TRBJ2-3 TRBV14 . . CASSQMLAASSDTQYF TGTGCCAGCAGCCAAATGTTAGCGGCCTCGTCAGATACGCAGTATTTT
TRBJ2-5 TRBV2 . . CASSEVVRGETQYF TGTGCCAGCAGTGAAGTCGTCCGGGGGGAGACCCAGTACTTC
TRBJ2-3 TRBV5-1 . TRBD2 CASSSGLAESTDTQYF TGCGCCAGCAGCTCAGGACTAGCGGAAAGCACAGATACGCAGTATTTT
TRBJ2-7 TRBV29-1 . TRBD1 CSVGQGATEQYF TGCAGCGTGGGACAGGGGGCGACCGAGCAGTACTTC
TRBJ1-1 TRBV28 . . CASTPPGGMNTEAFF TGTGCCTCAACGCCCCCCGGAGGAATGAACACTGAAGCTTTCTTT
TRBJ1-1 TRBV3-1/TRBV3-2 . . CASSPRGGTEAFF TGTGCCAGCAGCCCCCGAGGGGGCACTGAAGCTTTCTTT
TRBJ2-1 TRBV15 . . CATSRASGSASYNEQFF TGTGCCACCAGCAGGGCATCAGGGTCCGCCTCCTACAATGAGCAGTTCTTC
TRBJ2-6 TRBV30 . . CAWSPGGGANVLTF TGTGCCTGGAGCCCCGGGGGTGGGGCCAACGTCCTGACTTTC
TRBJ1-4 TRBV6-1 . . CASSERGGGGQEKLFF TGTGCCAGCAGTGAAAGGGGCGGGGGAGGCCAAGAAAAACTGTTTTTT
TRBJ1-2 TRBV11-2 . TRBD1 CASSPSDRARYGYTF TGTGCCAGCAGCCCTTCGGACAGGGCGCGGTATGGCTACACCTTC
TRBJ2-3 TRBV12-3/TRBV12-4 . TRBD2 CASTGGVPDTQYF TGTGCCAGCACGGGAGGGGTCCCAGATACGCAGTATTTT
TRBJ1-1 TRBV7-3 . TRBD1 CASSFAGTETEAFF TGTGCCAGCAGCTTCGCCGGGACAGAAACTGAAGCTTTCTTT
TRBJ1-1 TRBV29-1 . . CSVEEEMNTEAFF TGCAGCGTTGAAGAGGAAATGAACACTGAAGCTTTCTTT
TRBJ2-7 TRBV10-2 . . CASSGSLDYEQYF TGCGCCAGCAGTGGGTCCCTGGACTACGAGCAGTACTTC
TRBJ1-2 TRBV6-5 . TRBD1 CASSYSSQGTGGYTF TGTGCCAGCAGTTACTCATCACAGGGGACTGGTGGCTACACCTTC
TRBJ2-1 TRBV6-5 . . CASSYSWSSYNEQFF TGTGCCAGCAGTTACTCGTGGAGCTCCTACAATGAGCAGTTCTTC
TRBJ2-2 TRBV5-1 . . CASSLEGSTGELFF TGCGCCAGCAGCTTAGAAGGGAGCACCGGGGAGCTGTTTTTT
TRBJ1-5 TRBV6-5 . . CASSSLDPVNDQPQHF TGTGCCAGCAGTTCTTTGGACCCCGTAAACGATCAGCCCCAGCATTTT
TRBJ1-2 TRBV5-6 . . CASSLGGSGYGYTF TGTGCCAGCAGCTTAGGGGGTTCGGGCTATGGCTACACCTTC
TRBJ1-4 TRBV5-5 . TRBD1 CASSSSDRGATNEKLFF TGTGCCAGCAGTTCCTCCGACAGGGGCGCAACTAATGAAAAACTGTTTTTT
TRBJ2-2 TRBV30 . . CAWNTGLLTNTGELFF TGTGCCTGGAATACAGGGCTTCTAACGAACACCGGGGAGCTGTTTTTT
TRBJ2-2 TRBV29-1 . . CSYIGTGELFF TGCAGCTACATCGGCACCGGGGAGCTGTTTTTT
TRBJ2-1 TRBV5-1 . TRBD2 CASSFDGLARTFFF TGCGCCAGCAGCTTTGACGGACTAGCTCGAACGTTTTTCTTC
TRBJ2-7 TRBV5-4 . . CASSLDSNEQYF TGTGCCAGCAGCTTGGACTCGAACGAGCAGTACTTC
TRBJ1-5 TRBV6-2/TRBV6-3 . TRBD1 CASSYRTGGDQPQHF TGTGCCAGCAGTTACCGGACAGGGGGGGACCAGCCCCAGCATTTT
TRBJ2-3 TRBV5-1 . TRBD2 CASSVTSGGTDTQYF TGCGCCAGCAGCGTGACTAGCGGGGGCACAGATACGCAGTATTTT
TRBJ1-3 TRBV7-9 . . CASSPTGGGNTIYF TGTGCCAGCAGCCCTACAGGAGGGGGAAACACCATATATTTT
TRBJ2-1 TRBV5-1 . TRBD2 CASSLALAGVSEQFF TGCGCCAGCAGCTTGGCCCTAGCGGGAGTTAGTGAGCAGTTCTTC
TRBJ1-1 TRBV5-8 . . CASSLDPGTNTEAFF TGTGCCAGCAGCTTGGACCCGGGGACCAACACTGAAGCTTTCTTT
TRBJ2-6 TRBV7-7 . . CASSPTPDFSGANVLTF TGTGCTAGCAGTCCCACCCCAGATTTCTCTGGGGCCAACGTCCTGACTTTC
TRBJ2-3 TRBV10-2 . TRBD2 CASRDRLADSTDTQYF TGCGCCAGCAGAGACCGACTAGCGGATAGCACAGATACGCAGTATTTT
TRBJ1-3 TRBV27 . TRBD1 CASRRTGGLSGNTIYF TGTGCCAGCCGACGGACAGGGGGGCTCTCTGGAAACACCATATATTTT
TRBJ2-1 TRBV28 . . CASSPTRRGDDEQFF TGTGCCAGCAGTCCAACGCGGCGGGGCGACGATGAGCAGTTCTTC
TRBJ1-2 TRBV21-1 . . CASSKRQVGSFNYGYTF TGTGCCAGCAGCAAAAGACAGGTTGGCTCTTTTAACTATGGCTACACCTTC
TRBJ2-2 TRBV10-3 . TRBD2 CAISEKTSSAGELFF TGTGCCATCAGTGAGAAGACTAGCTCGGCCGGGGAGCTGTTTTTT
TRBJ1-2 TRBV6-1 . TRBD1 CASSEASRGYGYTF TGTGCCAGCAGTGAAGCTAGCAGGGGGTATGGCTACACCTTC
TRBJ2-3 TRBV6-5 . . CASSPAWGTDTQYF TGTGCCAGCAGCCCAGCTTGGGGCACAGATACGCAGTATTTT
TRBJ2-1 TRBV6-5 once . CASSRNLDEQFF TGTGCCAGCAGCCGTAACCTGGATGAGCAGTTCTTC
TRBJ1-5 TRBV23-1 . . CATPILRAPPRGGNQPQHF TGCGCCACTCCAATCCTCCGGGCTCCCCCGAGGGGCGGCAATCAGCCCCAGCATTTT
TRBJ2-3 TRBV6-5 . . CASSLTQRRTDTQYF TGTGCCAGCAGCCTAACACAGAGGAGGACAGATACGCAGTATTTT
TRBJ2-7 TRBV5-4 . TRBD2 CASSLRLAGGYEQYF TGTGCCAGCAGCTTGCGGCTAGCGGGGGGTTACGAGCAGTACTTC
TRBJ1-2 TRBV5-6 . TRBD1 CASSLNRDSYGYTF TGTGCCAGCAGCTTAAACCGGGACAGCTACGGCTACACCTTC